The sequence of this TCR beta chain was determined in a study of blood T cells in healthy people across ages. Study findings and constraints: A greater number of naive CD4+ cells and higher diversity distinguished long-lived donors from aged donors.

About this clonotype: The antigen is undetermined.

The CDR3 loop spans 15 amino acids. CDR1 and CDR2 (germline): KGHDR, SFDVKD. V lost 9 bases to trimming and J lost 3 bases, with 19 bases between them. A J-beta primer mix and a sample-barcoded 5' primer were used in a second PCR of roughly 6 to 12 cycles. Each cDNA molecule, via a template-switch adaptor with 12 random nucleotides, was tagged. MiXCR, applied by TCRdb to the 5' RACE reads, yields one record per CDR3 protein. The sample holds some 1.5 million distinct CDR3 sequences, roughly 27% seen once. Per-sample yields of isolated PBMCs were at least 7 million. Per sample, extraction of total RNA gave at least 6 micrograms in every case.

The chain couples TRBV24-1 to TRBJ2-5; unclear D gene. Input material: blood. The receptor was isolated from a woman in her 30s in good health. CDR3 sequence reads: CATGLKRDTEETQYF. The CDR3 nucleotides read TGTGCCACCGGGCTCAAGCGAGACACAGAAGAGACCCAGTACTTC.